The 18 T cell receptor beta chains presented below share a single source sample, sequenced in a study of radiotherapy plus CTLA-4 blockade in lung cancer. The assay was immunoSEQ multiplex PCR, and TCRdb's table has in-frame clones only and misses some. This table has roughly 1,400 clones, 88% appearing once. This specimen consisted of tumor tissue, obtained from a patient treated with radiotherapy plus ipilimumab. The origin of the receptors is a human donor with non-small cell lung cancer who had a complete response to radiotherapy plus ipilimumab.

The chain combines TRBV5-1 with TRBJ2-1; 11 bases line up with TRBD2. CDR1 and CDR2 (germline): SGHRS, YFSETQ. The CDR3 is 18 amino acids. J gave up 0 bases and V 3 bases, and 8 bases lay outside the gene matches. The CDR3 protein is CASSSLLAGVSSYNEQFF. CDR3 in DNA: TGCGCCAGCAGCTCGCTACTAGCGGGGGTGAGCTCCTACAATGAGCAGTTCTTC.

The chain couples TRBV27 to TRBJ1-5; possible D gene TRBD1, 5 bases. This CDR3 spans 14 amino acids. V was pared by 1 base and J by 3 bases, with 7 bases between. Germline V lookup: CDR1 MNHEY, CDR2 SMNVEV (reference sequence). CDR3 DNA: TGTGCCAGCAGTTTATGGGGCGCCAATCAGCCCCAGCATTTT. This gives the protein CASSLWGANQPQHF.

The rearrangement uses TRBV5-8 and TRBJ1-5; D is ambiguous. The CDR3 totals 14 residues. V lost 2 bases to trimming and J lost 5 bases, with 11 bases between them. The germline V gene has CDR1 SGHTS and CDR2 YDEGEE. The CDR3 sequence is CASSFGRMHQPQHF. The CDR3 nucleotides are TGTGCCAGCAGCTTTGGCAGGATGCATCAGCCCCAGCATTTT.

This clone occurred once. This chain uses TRBV30 with TRBJ2-3; 8 bases map to TRBD2. The CDR3 has 13 residues. CDR1 is GTSNPN, CDR2 SVGIG, per germline (reference sequence). Losses at the gene ends were 4 bases for V and 3 bases for J; bases not matched to a gene: 3. The CDR3 region has the DNA TGTGCCTGGACGGCTAGCGGGACAGATACGCAGTATTTT. As protein: CAWTASGTDTQYF.

This chain uses TRBV9 with TRBJ1-5; the D gene is possibly TRBD1 (5 bases). Deletions cut 4 bases from V and 6 bases from J, with 17 bases between. CDR3 length equals 15 residues. Germline V CDR1 and CDR2: SGDLS, YYNGEE. The DNA for the CDR3 is TGTGCCAGCAGCCCCACTTCGAAGGGACCTCAGCCCCAGCATTTT. Its protein is CASSPTSKGPQPQHF.

The chain recombines TRBV29-1 with TRBJ1-1; possibly TRBD1 for D (5 bases). Germline V CDR1 and CDR2: SQVTM, ANQGSEA. Trimming left V 7 bases short and J 1 base short, with 13 bases between. CDR3 length: 13 residues. CDR3 in amino acids: CSGRGQGNTEAFF. The CDR3 nucleotides are TGCAGCGGGAGGGGTCAGGGGAACACTGAAGCTTTCTTT.

This chain joins TRBV18 and TRBJ1-5; D is possibly TRBD1 (6 bases). Germline CDR1 is KGHSH and CDR2 is LQKENI. V was shortened by 2 bases and J by 1 base, with 9 bases between the two germline ends. The CDR3 has 15 amino acids. The CDR3 region has the DNA TGTGCCAGCTCACCAGGGACAACCAGCAATCAGCCCCAGCATTTT. This codes for CASSPGTTSNQPQHF.

This rearrangement joins TRBV11-2 to TRBJ1-1; tentatively, D is TRBD1 (5 bases). V was trimmed by 2 bases and J by 7 bases, leaving 17 bases between them. Germline assignment: CDR1 SGHAT and CDR2 FQNNGV. The CDR3 spans 15 residues. CDR3 in DNA: TGTGCCAGCAGCTTATGGGGCTCCGGGACGGTTGAAGCTTTCTTT. Its protein product is CASSLWGSGTVEAFF.

J is TRBJ1-6 and V is TRBV6-5; D possibly corresponds to TRBD1 (6 bases). The V end lost 2 bases, the J end lost 7 bases, and 15 bases lay between the germline ends. Germline V gene lookup returns CDR1 MNHEY and CDR2 SVGAGI. The CDR3 extends over 16 amino acids. This CDR3 reads CASSYRPEGGNSPLHF. CDR3 DNA: TGTGCCAGCAGTTACAGGCCAGAGGGGGGGAATTCACCCCTCCACTTT.

The chain couples TRBV6-1 to TRBJ1-2, with TRBD1 as a possible D gene (5 bases). V shed 10 bases and J shed 2 bases, with 11 bases lying between them. Germline loops: CDR1 MNHNS, CDR2 SASEGT. The CDR3 sequence is 12 residues long. For the CDR3, the DNA is TGTGCCAATGGGGGGATGAACTATGGCTACACCTTC. Encoded protein: CANGGMNYGYTF.

This chain connects TRBV5-4 to TRBJ2-1; 13 bases line up with TRBD2. This CDR3 contains 17 residues. J gave up 8 bases and V 4 bases, and 12 bases lay outside the gene matches. Per germline, CDR1 SGHNT and CDR2 YYREEE (reference sequence). The CDR3 sequence: CASSTGTSGAGWDEQFF. CDR3 in DNA: TGTGCCAGCAGCACTGGGACTAGCGGGGCAGGGTGGGATGAGCAGTTCTTC. The full variable domain, with the rest looked up from reference TRBV5-4 and TRBJ2-1, is ETGVTQSPTHLIKTRGQQVTLRCSSQSGHNTVSWYQQALGQGPQFIFQYYREEENGRGNFPPRFSGLQFPNYSSELNVNALELDDSALYLCASSTGTSGAGWDEQFFGPGTRLTVL.

The V and J genes are TRBV6-1 and TRBJ2-1, with 8 bases fitting TRBD1. The germline gives CDR1 MNHNS, CDR2 SASEGT. V gave up 8 bases and J gave up 3 bases; unmatched junction bases: 3. The length of the CDR3 is 13 residues. Written as DNA, the CDR3 is TGTGCCAGCGCAGGGGGCCTCTACAATGAGCAGTTCTTC. This translates into CASAGGLYNEQFF.

This clone was found a few times. The chain combines TRBV7-2 with TRBJ1-5; D remains unclear. The CDR3 contains 13 residues. CDR1 and CDR2 from the germline V gene are SGHTA and FQGNSA. The V gene lost 2 bases and the J gene lost 5 bases, with 7 bases spanning the gap. CDR3 loop: CASSLSTDQPQHF. The CDR3 bases are TGTGCCAGCAGCTTATCGACGGATCAGCCCCAGCATTTT.

In DNA form, the CDR3 reads TGTGCTAGTGGTCTAGGACATGCAGGACAAAGTCGGGCCAACGTCCTGACTTTC. Its protein is CASGLGHAGQSRANVLTF. The chain combines TRBV12-5 with TRBJ2-6; D might be TRBD1 (5 bases). CDR1 is LGHNT, CDR2 FRNRAP, per germline. The CDR3 is 18 residues long. The V gene lost 5 bases and the J gene lost 5 bases, with 22 bases spanning the gap.

The rearrangement joins TRBV19 to TRBJ2-1; D call uncertain. Germline assignment: CDR1 LNHDA and CDR2 SQIVND (reference sequence). V was cut by 0 bases and J by 9 bases, with 6 bases left in between. CDR3 length: 12 amino acids. The CDR3 DNA follows: TGTGCCAGTAGTATAGATTTTTTTGAGCAGTTCTTC. It yields the protein CASSIDFFEQFF.

The chain joins TRBV4-2 to TRBJ1-4; D call uncertain. The germline V gene has CDR1 LGHNA and CDR2 YNFKEQ. V shed 3 bases and J shed 4 bases, with 9 bases lying between them. CDR3 length: 14 residues. CDR3 sequence reads: CASSQQTINEKLFF. The DNA of the CDR3 is TGTGCCAGCAGCCAGCAGACAATTAATGAAAAACTGTTTTTT.

The chain recombines TRBV15 with TRBJ2-3; 8 bases map to TRBD2. The CDR3 spans 14 residues. With 10 bases clipped from V and 2 bases from J, the junction kept 8 bases outside the gene matches. CDR1 LNHNV and CDR2 YYDKDF come from the germline V gene (reference sequence). The CDR3: CAIFSGDSTDTQYF. The CDR3 DNA follows: TGTGCCATCTTTAGCGGGGACTCCACAGATACGCAGTATTTT. The full variable domain, its missing parts supplied by reference TRBV15 and TRBJ2-3, is DAMVIQNPRYQVTQFGKPVTLSCSQTLNHNVMYWYQQKSSQAPKLLFHYYDKDFNNEADTPDNFQSRRPNTSFCFLDIRSPGLGDTAMYLCAIFSGDSTDTQYFGPGTRLTVL.

V gene TRBV19 combines with J gene TRBJ2-2; 12 positions match TRBD2. This CDR3 is built from 17 residues. Germline V gene lookup returns CDR1 LNHDA and CDR2 SQIVND (reference sequence). Trimming cost V 6 bases and J 7 bases; bases outside gene matches: 12. CDR3 protein: CASSPTSGRSLGGELFF. The CDR3 bases are TGTGCCAGTAGCCCTACTAGCGGGAGGTCGTTGGGCGGGGAGCTGTTTTTT.